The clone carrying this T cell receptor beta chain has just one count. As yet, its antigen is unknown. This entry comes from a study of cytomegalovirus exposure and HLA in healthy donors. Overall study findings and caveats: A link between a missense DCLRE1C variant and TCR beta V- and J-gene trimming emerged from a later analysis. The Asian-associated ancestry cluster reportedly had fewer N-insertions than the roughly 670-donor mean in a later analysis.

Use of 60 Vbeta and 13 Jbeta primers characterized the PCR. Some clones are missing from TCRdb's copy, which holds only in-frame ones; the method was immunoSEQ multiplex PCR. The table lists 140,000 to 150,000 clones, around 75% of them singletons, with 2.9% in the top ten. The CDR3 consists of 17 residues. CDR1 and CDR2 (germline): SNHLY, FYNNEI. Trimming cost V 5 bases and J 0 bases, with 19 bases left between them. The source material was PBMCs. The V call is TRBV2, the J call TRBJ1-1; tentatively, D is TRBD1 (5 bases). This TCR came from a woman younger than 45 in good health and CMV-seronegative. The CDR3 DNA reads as TGTGCCAGCAGTTCCACCAGGGTAGGGGCCATGAACACTGAAGCTTTCTTT. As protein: CASSSTRVGAMNTEAFF. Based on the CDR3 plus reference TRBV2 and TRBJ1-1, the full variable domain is EPEVTQTPSHQVTQMGQEVILRCVPISNHLYFYWYRQILGQKVEFLVSFYNNEISEKSEIFDDQFSVERPDGSNFTLKIRSTKLEDSAMYFCASSSTRVGAMNTEAFFGQGTRLTVV.